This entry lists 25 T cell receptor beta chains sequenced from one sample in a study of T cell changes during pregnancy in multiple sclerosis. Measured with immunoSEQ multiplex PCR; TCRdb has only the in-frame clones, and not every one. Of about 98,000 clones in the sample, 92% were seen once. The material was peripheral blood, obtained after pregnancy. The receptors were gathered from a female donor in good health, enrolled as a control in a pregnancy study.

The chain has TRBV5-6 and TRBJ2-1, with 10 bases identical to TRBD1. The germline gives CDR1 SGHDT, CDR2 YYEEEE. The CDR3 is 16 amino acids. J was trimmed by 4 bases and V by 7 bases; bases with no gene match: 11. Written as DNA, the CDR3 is TGTGCCAGCCAGTGGGGAGGGACAGGGGCGTACAATGAGCAGTTCTTC. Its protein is CASQWGGTGAYNEQFF.

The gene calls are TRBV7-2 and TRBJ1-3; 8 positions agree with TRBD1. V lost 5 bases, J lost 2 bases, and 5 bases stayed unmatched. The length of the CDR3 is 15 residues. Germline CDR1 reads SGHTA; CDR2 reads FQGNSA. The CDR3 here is CASSLEDRAGNTIYF. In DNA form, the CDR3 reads TGTGCCAGCAGCCTCGAGGACAGGGCTGGAAACACCATATATTTT. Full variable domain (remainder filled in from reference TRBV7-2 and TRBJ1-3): GAGVSQSPSNKVTEKGKDVELRCDPISGHTALYWYRQSLGQGLEFLIYFQGNSAPDKSGLPSDRFSAERTGGSVSTLTIQRTQQEDSAVYLCASSLEDRAGNTIYFGEGSWLTVV.

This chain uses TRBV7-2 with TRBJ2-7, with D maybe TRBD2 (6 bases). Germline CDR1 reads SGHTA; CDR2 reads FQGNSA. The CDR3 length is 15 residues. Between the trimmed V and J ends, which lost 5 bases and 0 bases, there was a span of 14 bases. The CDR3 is CASSPSAGFSYEQYF. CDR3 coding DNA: TGTGCCAGCAGCCCCAGTGCGGGGTTCTCCTACGAGCAGTACTTC.

The CDR3 DNA follows: TGTGCCAGCAGCGTTTACGGGACTAGCGGCAATGAGCAGTTCTTC. This sequence encodes CASSVYGTSGNEQFF. The rearrangement links TRBV9 to TRBJ2-1, with TRBD2 matching over 11 bases. Germline CDR1 and CDR2: SGDLS and YYNGEE. V trimming: 2 bases; J trimming: 6 bases; junction bases outside the gene matches: 4. This CDR3 comprises 15 residues.

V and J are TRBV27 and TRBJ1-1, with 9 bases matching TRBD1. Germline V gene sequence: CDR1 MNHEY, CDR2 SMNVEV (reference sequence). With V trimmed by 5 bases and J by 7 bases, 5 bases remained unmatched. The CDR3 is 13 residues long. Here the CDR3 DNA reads TGTGCCAGCAGTATAGGGACAGGGAGTGAAGCTTTCTTT. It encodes CASSIGTGSEAFF.

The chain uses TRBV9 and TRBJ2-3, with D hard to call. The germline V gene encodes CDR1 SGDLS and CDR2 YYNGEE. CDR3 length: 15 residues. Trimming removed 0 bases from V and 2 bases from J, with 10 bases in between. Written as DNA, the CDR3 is TGTGCCAGCAGCGTAGTCGTAGAGCCCACAGATACGCAGTATTTT. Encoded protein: CASSVVVEPTDTQYF.

The CDR3 sequence: CASSLYVSSGGSLTYEQYF. DNA of the CDR3: TGTGCCAGCAGCTTATATGTCAGCTCGGGCGGGAGCTTGACCTACGAGCAGTACTTC. The chain recombines TRBV7-9 with TRBJ2-7; TRBD2 aligns across 7 bases. This CDR3 contains 19 residues. Losses at the gene ends were 2 bases for V and 2 bases for J; bases not matched to a gene: 18. Per germline, CDR1 SEHNR and CDR2 FQNEAQ (reference sequence).

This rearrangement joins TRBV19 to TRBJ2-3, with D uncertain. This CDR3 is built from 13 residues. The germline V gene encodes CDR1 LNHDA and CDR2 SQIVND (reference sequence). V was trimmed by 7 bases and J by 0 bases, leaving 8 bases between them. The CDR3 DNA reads TGTGCCAGTACGTCCTCTAGCACAGATACGCAGTATTTT. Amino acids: CASTSSSTDTQYF.

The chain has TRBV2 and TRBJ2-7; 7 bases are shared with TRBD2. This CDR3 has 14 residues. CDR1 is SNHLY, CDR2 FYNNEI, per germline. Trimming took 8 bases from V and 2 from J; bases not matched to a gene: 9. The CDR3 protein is CASDAKAGAYEQYF. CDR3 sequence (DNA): TGTGCCAGCGACGCCAAGGCGGGAGCCTACGAGCAGTACTTC.

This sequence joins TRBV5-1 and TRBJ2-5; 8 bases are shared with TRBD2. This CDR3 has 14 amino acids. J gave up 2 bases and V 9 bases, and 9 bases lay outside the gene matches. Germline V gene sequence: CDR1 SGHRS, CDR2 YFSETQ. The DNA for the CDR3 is TGCGCCACCAGAGCGGGAGTCAATCAAGAGACCCAGTACTTC. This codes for CATRAGVNQETQYF.

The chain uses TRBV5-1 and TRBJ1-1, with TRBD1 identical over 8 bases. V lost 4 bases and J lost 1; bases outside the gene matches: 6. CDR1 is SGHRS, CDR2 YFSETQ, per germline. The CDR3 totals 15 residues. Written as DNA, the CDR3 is TGCGCCAGCAGCGTGACAGGGGATCCGAACACTGAAGCTTTCTTT. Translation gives CASSVTGDPNTEAFF. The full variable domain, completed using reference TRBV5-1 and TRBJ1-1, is KAGVTQTPRYLIKTRGQQVTLSCSPISGHRSVSWYQQTPGQGLQFLFEYFSETQRNKGNFPGRFSGRQFSNSRSEMNVSTLELGDSALYLCASSVTGDPNTEAFFGQGTRLTVV.

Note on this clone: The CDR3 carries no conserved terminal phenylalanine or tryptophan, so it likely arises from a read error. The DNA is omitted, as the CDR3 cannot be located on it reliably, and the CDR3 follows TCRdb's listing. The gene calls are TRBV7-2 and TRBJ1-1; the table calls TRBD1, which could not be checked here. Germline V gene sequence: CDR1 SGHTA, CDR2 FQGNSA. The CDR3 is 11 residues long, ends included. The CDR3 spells CASSQAVEFSL.

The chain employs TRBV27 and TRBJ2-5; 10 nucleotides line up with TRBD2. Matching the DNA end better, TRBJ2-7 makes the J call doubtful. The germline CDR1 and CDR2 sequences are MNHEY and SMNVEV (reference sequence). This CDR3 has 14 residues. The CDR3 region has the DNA TGTGCCAGCAGTCGGTCTAGCGGGAGTTACGAGCAGTACTTC. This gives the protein CASSRSSGSYEQYF.

CDR3 DNA: TGTGCCAGCAGCCGACCGGGACACTCCTACGAGCAGTACTTC. Protein sequence: CASSRPGHSYEQYF. This chain joins TRBV28 and TRBJ2-7; D possibly corresponds to TRBD1 (6 bases). The CDR3 has 14 amino acids. The germline CDR1 and CDR2 sequences are MDHEN and SYDVKM. V lost 6 bases and J 0 bases, leaving 12 bases between the germline ends.

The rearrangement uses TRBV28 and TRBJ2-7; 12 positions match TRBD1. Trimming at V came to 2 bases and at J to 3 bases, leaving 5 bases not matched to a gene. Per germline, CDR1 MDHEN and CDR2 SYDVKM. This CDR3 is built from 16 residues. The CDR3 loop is CASSLGTGGFGYEQYF. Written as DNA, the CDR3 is TGTGCCAGCAGTTTAGGGACAGGGGGCTTCGGCTACGAGCAGTACTTC.

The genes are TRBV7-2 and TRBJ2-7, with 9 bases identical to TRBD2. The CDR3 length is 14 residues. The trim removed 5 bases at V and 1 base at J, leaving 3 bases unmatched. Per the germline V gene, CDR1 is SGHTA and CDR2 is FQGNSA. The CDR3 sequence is CASSRRGGSYEQYF. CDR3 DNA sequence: TGTGCCAGCAGCCGGCGGGGGGGGTCCTACGAGCAGTACTTC.

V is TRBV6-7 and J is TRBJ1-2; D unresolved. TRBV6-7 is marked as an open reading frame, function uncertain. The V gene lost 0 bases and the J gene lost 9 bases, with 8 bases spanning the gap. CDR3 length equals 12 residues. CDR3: CASSYSSLRYTF. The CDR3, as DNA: TGTGCCAGCAGTTACTCGTCTCTTCGCTACACCTTC.

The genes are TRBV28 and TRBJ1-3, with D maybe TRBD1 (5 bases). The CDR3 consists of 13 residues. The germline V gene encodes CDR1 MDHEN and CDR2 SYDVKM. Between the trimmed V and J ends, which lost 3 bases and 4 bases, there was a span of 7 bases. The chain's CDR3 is CASSFDSGNTIYF. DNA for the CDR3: TGTGCCAGCAGTTTTGACAGCGGAAACACCATATATTTT.

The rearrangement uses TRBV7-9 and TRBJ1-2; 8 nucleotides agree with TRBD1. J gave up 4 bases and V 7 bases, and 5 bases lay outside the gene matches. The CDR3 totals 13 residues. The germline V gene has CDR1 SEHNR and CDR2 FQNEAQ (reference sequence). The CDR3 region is CASTLDRGYGYTF. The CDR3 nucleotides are TGTGCCAGCACCCTAGACAGGGGCTATGGCTACACCTTC.

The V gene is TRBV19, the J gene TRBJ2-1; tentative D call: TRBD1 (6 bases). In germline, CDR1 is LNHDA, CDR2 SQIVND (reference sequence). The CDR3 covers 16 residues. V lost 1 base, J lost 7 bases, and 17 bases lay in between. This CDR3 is CASSIAWAGAPNEQFF. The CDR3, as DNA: TGTGCCAGTAGTATAGCGTGGGCAGGGGCCCCTAATGAGCAGTTCTTC.

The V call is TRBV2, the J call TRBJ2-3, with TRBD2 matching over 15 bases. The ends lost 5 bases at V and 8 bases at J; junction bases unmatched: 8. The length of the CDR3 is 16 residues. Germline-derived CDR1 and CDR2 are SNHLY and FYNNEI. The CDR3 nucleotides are TGTGCCAGCAGTATCGGACTAGCGGGGGGGCTGGGTACGCAGTATTTT. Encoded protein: CASSIGLAGGLGTQYF. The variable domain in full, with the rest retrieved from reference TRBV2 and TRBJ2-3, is EPEVTQTPSHQVTQMGQEVILRCVPISNHLYFYWYRQILGQKVEFLVSFYNNEISEKSEIFDDQFSVERPDGSNFTLKIRSTKLEDSAMYFCASSIGLAGGLGTQYFGPGTRLTVL.

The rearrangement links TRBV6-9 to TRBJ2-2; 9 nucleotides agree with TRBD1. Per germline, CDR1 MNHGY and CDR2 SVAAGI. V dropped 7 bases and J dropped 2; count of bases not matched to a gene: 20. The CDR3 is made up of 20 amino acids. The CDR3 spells CASTCGQGSTGGLNTGELFF. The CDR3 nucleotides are TGTGCCAGCACCTGTGGACAGGGGAGTACGGGGGGTCTAAACACCGGGGAGCTGTTTTTT.

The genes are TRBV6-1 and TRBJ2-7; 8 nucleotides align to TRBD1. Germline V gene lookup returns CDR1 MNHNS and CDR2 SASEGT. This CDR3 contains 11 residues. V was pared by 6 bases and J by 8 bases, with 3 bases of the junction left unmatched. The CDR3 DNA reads TGTGCCAGCAGCAGGGGGCTTAAGCAGTACTTC. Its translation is CASSRGLKQYF.

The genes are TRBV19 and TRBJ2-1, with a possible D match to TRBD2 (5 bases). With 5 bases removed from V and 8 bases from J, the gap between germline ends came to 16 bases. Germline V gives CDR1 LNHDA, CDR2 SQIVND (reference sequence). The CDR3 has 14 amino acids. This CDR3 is CASSRSSGWYEQFF. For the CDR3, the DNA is TGTGCCAGTAGTCGATCCTCGGGGTGGTATGAGCAGTTCTTC.

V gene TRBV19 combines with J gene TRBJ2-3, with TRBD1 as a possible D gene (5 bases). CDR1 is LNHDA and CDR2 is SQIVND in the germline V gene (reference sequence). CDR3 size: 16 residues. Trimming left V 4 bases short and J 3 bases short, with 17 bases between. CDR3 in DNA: TGTGCCAGTAGTAACCCGACAGTGGGGATTACAGATACGCAGTATTTT. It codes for CASSNPTVGITDTQYF.